This paragraph covers one T cell receptor beta chain sequence. Which antigen it targets is not known. Within one base of it there is no much larger clone, and no base qualities were kept. The immunoSEQ assay was applied to genomic DNA to generate the TCR beta chain sequences. For the original study's pipeline: Any CDR3 sequence that did not begin with the conserved framework cysteine at position 104 was removed by hand. Clonality was calculated as one minus the normalized Shannon's Diversity Index, with values ranging from 0 (maximal diversity) to 1 (oligoclonal). Chi-squared comparison-of-proportions tests assessed whether the same CDR3 differed in frequency between samples, such as brain versus blood. Public clonotypes were identified by searching immuneACCESS, and similarity to known antiviral clonotypes was assessed with the VDJdb browser. TCRdb took this table from immuneACCESS and kept in-frame rearrangements with V and J called. Such tables lack part of the clones; where checked against another copy, unresolved V genes explain under half of the gap, and the rest is unexplained. V and J calls and clone size are given by that table; D and trimming were obtained from the DNA. The sample table shows hundreds of thousands of clones, and roughly 93% are seen once. The biggest ten clones account for roughly 5.8% of the sample.

Trimming takes 0 bases from V and 4 bases from J, and the germline ends sit 11 bases apart. In the germline V gene (reference sequence), CDR1 corresponds to SGHAT and CDR2 to FQDESV. The CDR3 sequence holds 15 residues, the cysteine and phenylalanine included. Left in the record is the CDR3 DNA by itself, 45 bases read in frame from the first base. Taken with the paper, the label for time point translates to: blood from clinic visit 5 months post-surgery; TSC patient then seizure free. The surgery cases with the highest brain T cell transcript signatures were chosen for TCR beta chain sequencing of brain tissue, and also of blood when blood was available. Prior to surgery, the patients had been treated with at least one anti-epileptic drug. The TCR-sequenced patients were children whose drug-resistant epilepsy was caused by tuberous sclerosis complex, focal cortical dysplasia, Rasmussen encephalitis or hemimegalencephaly. The Monarch genomic DNA purification kit was used to extract bulk genomic DNA from unsorted brain tissue and whole blood.

This sample is part of a study of brain T cells in children with intractable seizures listed by TCRdb under 2021. As for the study more broadly: A NanoString immunology panel was first used to screen resected brain tissue from 53 pediatric epilepsy surgery cases for immune gene transcripts. Among the approximately 12 selected surgery cases, pre-surgery blood was additionally sequenced for eight, leaving four cases with brain tissue only. General conclusions and limits of the study: Because sequencing depth was different between pre-surgery and post-surgery blood, clones absent from the pre-surgery sample may reflect undersampling. Viral specificity was inferred solely from CDR3 sequence similarity, and the HCMV serostatus of the patients was not known.

The rearranged segments are TRBV11-1 and TRBJ2-3, with no confident D gene call. This TCR was sampled from a boy under two years old with tuberous sclerosis and intractable seizures. The sample was peripheral blood, taken roughly 5 months after surgery. Here is the DNA: TGTGCCAGCAGCTTAGCGCCCCGCAGTTCAGATACGCAGTATTTT. This sequence encodes CASSLAPRSSDTQYF.